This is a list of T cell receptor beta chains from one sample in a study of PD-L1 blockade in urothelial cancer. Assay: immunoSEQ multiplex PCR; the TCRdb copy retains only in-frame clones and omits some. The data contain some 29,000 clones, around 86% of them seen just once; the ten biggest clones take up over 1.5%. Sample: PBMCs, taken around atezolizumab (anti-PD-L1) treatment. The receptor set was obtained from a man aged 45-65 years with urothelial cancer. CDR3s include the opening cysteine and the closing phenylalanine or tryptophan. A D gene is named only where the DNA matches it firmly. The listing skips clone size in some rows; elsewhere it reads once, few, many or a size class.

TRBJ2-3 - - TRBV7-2 CASSLVGVTDTQYF TGTGCCAGCAGCTTAGTAGGGGTCACAGATACGCAGTATTTT
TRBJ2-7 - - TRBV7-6 CASSAGPSYEQYF TGTGCCAGCAGCGCGGGCCCCTCCTACGAGCAGTACTTC
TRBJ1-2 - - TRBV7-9 CASSLGMSQTALGYGYTF TGTGCCAGCAGCTTAGGGATGAGTCAGACAGCCCTGGGTTATGGCTACACCTTC
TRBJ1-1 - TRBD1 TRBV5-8 CASSSPDRGLEAFF TGTGCCAGCAGCTCTCCCGACAGGGGCCTTGAAGCTTTCTTT
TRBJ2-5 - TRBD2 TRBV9 CASSVGLAGGYETQYF TGTGCCAGCAGCGTAGGACTAGCGGGGGGTTACGAGACCCAGTACTTC
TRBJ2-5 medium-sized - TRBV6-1 CASSEDYPMETQYF TGTGCCAGCAGTGAGGACTACCCGATGGAGACCCAGTACTTC
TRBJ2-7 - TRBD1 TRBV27 CATWTGPPAYEQYF TGTGCCACCTGGACAGGGCCTCCGGCCTACGAGCAGTACTTC
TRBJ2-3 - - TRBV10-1 CASSESGPDTQYF TGCGCCAGCAGTGAGTCTGGGCCAGATACGCAGTATTTT
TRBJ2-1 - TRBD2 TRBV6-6 CASSPKGLEGYNEQFF TGTGCCAGCAGCCCCAAGGGACTAGAGGGGTACAATGAGCAGTTCTTC
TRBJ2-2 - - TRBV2 CASSPIRTGTSTNTGELFF TGTGCCAGCAGTCCCATCCGGACAGGGACTAGCACGAACACCGGGGAGCTGTTTTTT
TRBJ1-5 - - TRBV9 CASSVAQDQPQHF TGTGCCAGCAGCGTAGCTCAGGATCAGCCCCAGCATTTT
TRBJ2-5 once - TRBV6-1 CASSVATVSQETQYF TGTGCCAGCAGTGTAGCGACAGTTTCTCAAGAGACCCAGTACTTC
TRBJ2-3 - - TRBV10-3 CAISERAGKDTQYF TGTGCCATCAGTGAGCGGGCGGGAAAAGATACGCAGTATTTT
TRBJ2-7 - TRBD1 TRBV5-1 CASSRDSHSYEQYF TGCGCCAGCAGCCGGGACAGCCACTCCTACGAGCAGTACTTC
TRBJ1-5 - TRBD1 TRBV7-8 CASSSSGQVGNQPQHF TGTGCCAGCAGCTCCAGCGGACAGGTCGGCAATCAGCCCCAGCATTTT
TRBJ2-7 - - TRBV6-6 CASSYRGADEQYF TGTGCCAGCAGTTACAGGGGTGCTGACGAGCAGTACTTC
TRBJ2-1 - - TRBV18 CASSMAERHNEQFF TGTGCCAGCTCAATGGCCGAGCGCCACAATGAGCAGTTCTTC
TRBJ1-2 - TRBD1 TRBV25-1 CASSARTGDWYGYTF TGTGCCAGCAGTGCCCGGACAGGGGACTGGTATGGCTACACCTTC
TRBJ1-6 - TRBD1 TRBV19 CASSDRGNNSPLHF TGTGCCAGTAGCGACAGGGGGAATAATTCACCCCTCCACTTT
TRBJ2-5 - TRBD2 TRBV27 CASRPGGSGRAETQYF TGTGCCAGCAGGCCAGGGGGTAGCGGGAGGGCCGAGACCCAGTACTTC
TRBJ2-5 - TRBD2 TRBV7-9 CAIGVAGGGLQETQYF TGTGCCATCGGGGTAGCGGGGGGCGGTTTACAAGAGACCCAGTACTTC
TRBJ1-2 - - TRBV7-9 CASSSGSDYGYTF TGTGCCAGCAGCAGTGGGAGCGACTATGGCTACACCTTC
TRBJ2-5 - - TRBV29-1 CSAREIQETQYF TGCAGCGCGCGAGAAATCCAAGAGACCCAGTACTTC
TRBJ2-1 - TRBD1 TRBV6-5 CASTGQGAYNEQFF TGTGCCAGCACCGGACAGGGGGCTTACAATGAGCAGTTCTTC
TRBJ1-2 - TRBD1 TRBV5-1 CASSGSQGAGDGYTF TGCGCCAGCAGCGGATCACAGGGGGCTGGGGATGGCTACACCTTC
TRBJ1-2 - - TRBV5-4 CASSLAMIRSKGYTF TGTGCCAGCAGCTTGGCCATGATTCGATCTAAAGGCTACACCTTC
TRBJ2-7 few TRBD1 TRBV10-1 CASSDGTGRFYEQYF TGCGCCAGCAGTGATGGGACAGGAAGGTTCTACGAGCAGTACTTC
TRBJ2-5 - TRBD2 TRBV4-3 CASSQVGLAEETQYF TGCGCCAGCAGCCAAGTTGGACTAGCTGAAGAGACCCAGTACTTC
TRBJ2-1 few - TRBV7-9 CASSLALGGLNEQFF TGTGCCAGCAGCTTAGCACTAGGGGGTTTAAATGAGCAGTTCTTC
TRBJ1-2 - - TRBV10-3 CAISGLGAGPYGYTF TGTGCCATCAGTGGTTTGGGGGCAGGACCTTATGGCTACACCTTC
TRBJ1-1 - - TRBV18 CASSPPWGPSTEAFF TGTGCCAGCTCACCACCCTGGGGGCCGAGCACTGAAGCTTTCTTT
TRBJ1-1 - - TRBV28 CASSLWRGSSTEAFF TGTGCCAGCAGTTTATGGCGGGGCAGTTCCACTGAAGCTTTCTTT
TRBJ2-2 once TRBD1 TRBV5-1 CASSHGQGSNTGELFF TGCGCCAGCAGTCATGGACAGGGATCGAACACCGGGGAGCTGTTTTTT
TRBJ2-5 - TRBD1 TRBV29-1 CSVDRDRAGETQYF TGCAGCGTTGACCGGGACAGGGCCGGGGAGACCCAGTACTTC
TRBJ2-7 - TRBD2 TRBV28 CASSSSGLAFYEQYF TGTGCCAGCAGCTCTTCGGGACTAGCGTTCTACGAGCAGTACTTC
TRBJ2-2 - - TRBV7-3 CASSRRRGNTGELFF TGTGCCAGCAGCCGACGCAGGGGGAACACCGGGGAGCTGTTTTTT
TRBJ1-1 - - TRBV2 CASTQDQMNTEAFF TGTGCCAGCACACAGGACCAAATGAACACTGAAGCTTTCTTT
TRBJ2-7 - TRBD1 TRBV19 CASSIGGQGTYEQYF TGTGCCAGTAGTATAGGGGGACAGGGAACCTACGAGCAGTACTTC
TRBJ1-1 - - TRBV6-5 CASSYSQGNTEAFF TGTGCCAGCAGTTACTCGCAGGGGAACACTGAAGCTTTCTTT
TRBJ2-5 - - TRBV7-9 CASRPTGLRETQYF TGTGCCAGCAGACCCACAGGGTTGCGAGAGACCCAGTACTTC
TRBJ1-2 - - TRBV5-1 CASSPGQGYGYTF TGCGCCAGCAGCCCAGGCCAGGGCTATGGCTACACCTTC
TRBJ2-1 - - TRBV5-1 CASSGLGQDNEQFF TGCGCCAGCAGCGGCTTGGGACAAGACAATGAGCAGTTCTTC
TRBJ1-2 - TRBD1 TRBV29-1 CSVELRDRGPYNYGYTF TGCAGCGTGGAGCTTCGGGACAGGGGGCCTTATAACTATGGCTACACCTTC
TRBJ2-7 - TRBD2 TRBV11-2 CASSLDSDPGLAGNSYEQYF TGTGCCAGCAGCTTAGATAGCGACCCGGGACTAGCGGGAAACTCCTACGAGCAGTACTTC
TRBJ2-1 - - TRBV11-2 CASSLDRRVSYNEQFF TGTGCCAGCAGCCTAGACCGGCGGGTCTCCTACAATGAGCAGTTCTTC